This T cell receptor beta chain was documented in a study of beta chain features in type 1 diabetes. Background on the study: Patient and healthy donor groups were alike in age, gender and cell yields. Study observations and caveats: No resolution was reached here on whether HLA type influences TCRB rearrangement. Comparison showed that naive, central memory and Treg TCRB repertoires appeared more similar among patients than among healthy donors.

V was cut by 5 bases and J by 0 bases, with 6 bases left in between. CDR3 size: 13 residues. Germline CDR1 LNHDA, CDR2 SQIVND (reference sequence). The study reverse transcribed the entire isolated RNA, so it sequenced expressed TCRB transcripts. Some clones are missing from TCRdb's copy, which holds only in-frame ones; the method was immunoSEQ multiplex PCR. The sample gives a few hundred thousand clones, over 11% of which show up once; about 0.04% is in the top ten. This clone was detected only a few times. The antigen is unknown. At the DNA level, this CDR3 is encoded by other sequences in the same sample as well. The collection from each donor was one heparinised blood draw averaging roughly 110 mL.

Sequencing was done on a sample of naive CD4+ T cells from blood. The sequence was collected from a man in his thirties or forties in good health. The chain couples TRBV19 to TRBJ2-3; D is unclear. Here the CDR3 DNA reads TGTGCCAGTAGTCGAGCTAGCACAGATACGCAGTATTTT. This sequence encodes CASSRASTDTQYF.